This T cell receptor (beta chain) emerged from a study of cytomegalovirus exposure and HLA in healthy donors. General study results and limits: Common viral pathogens seemed to be connected with several of the most significant clusters, according to a later analysis.

V trimming: 4 bases; J trimming: 6 bases; junction bases outside the gene matches: 3. Germline CDR1 is LNHDA and CDR2 is SQIVND (reference sequence). The CDR3 has 13 residues. Remarks on this clone: Its antigen is undetermined.

The PCR ran on 60 Vbeta and 13 Jbeta primers. The data were produced by immunoSEQ multiplex PCR, yet TCRdb's version contains in-frame clones alone and is incomplete. Of approximately 200,000 clones listed, 85% are singletons. This clonotype originated in a woman between 45 and 65 years old in good health and CMV-seronegative. Sample: PBMCs. This chain uses TRBV19 with TRBJ1-5; TRBD1 matches at 7 bases. This chain's CDR3 is CASSTDRAQPQHF. As DNA, the CDR3 is TGTGCCAGTAGTACAGACAGGGCTCAGCCCCAGCATTTT.